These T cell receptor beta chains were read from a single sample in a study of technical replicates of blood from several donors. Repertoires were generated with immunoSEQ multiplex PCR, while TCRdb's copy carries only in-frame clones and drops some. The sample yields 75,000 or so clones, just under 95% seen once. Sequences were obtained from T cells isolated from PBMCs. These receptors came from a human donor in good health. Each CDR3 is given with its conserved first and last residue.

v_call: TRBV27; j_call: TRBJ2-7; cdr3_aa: CASRSSAIAYEQYF
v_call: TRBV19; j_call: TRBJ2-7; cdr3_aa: CASSITGESYEQYF
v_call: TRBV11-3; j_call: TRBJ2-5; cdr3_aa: CASSFYGTAQETQYF
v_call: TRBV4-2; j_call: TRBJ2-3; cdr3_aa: CASSQVVPRPSETDTQYF
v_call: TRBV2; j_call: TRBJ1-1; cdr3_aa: CASSEAGGAVNTEAFF
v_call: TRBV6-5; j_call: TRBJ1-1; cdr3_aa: CASSYTGNTEAFF
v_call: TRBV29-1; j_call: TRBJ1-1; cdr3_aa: CSVVSNTEAFF
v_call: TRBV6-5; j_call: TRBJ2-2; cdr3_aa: CASRITGVTGELFF
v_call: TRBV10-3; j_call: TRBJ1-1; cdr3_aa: CAISESQRITGGATEAFF
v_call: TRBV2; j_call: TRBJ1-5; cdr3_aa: CASSENGAQHF
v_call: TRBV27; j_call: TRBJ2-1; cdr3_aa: CASSPSEEAFYNEQFF
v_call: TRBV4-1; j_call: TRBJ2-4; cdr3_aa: CASSQGGAKNIQYF
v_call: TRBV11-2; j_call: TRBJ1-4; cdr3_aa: CASSLDRVAGEKLFF
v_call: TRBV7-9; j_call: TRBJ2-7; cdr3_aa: CASSSPQGYYEQYF
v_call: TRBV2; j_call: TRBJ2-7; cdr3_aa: CASSSQGASYEQYF
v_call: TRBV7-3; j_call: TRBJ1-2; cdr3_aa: CASSPQQGGGYTF
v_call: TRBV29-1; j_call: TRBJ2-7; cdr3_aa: CSVEDGEGTYEQYF
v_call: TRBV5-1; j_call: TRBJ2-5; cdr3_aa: CASYITGGETQYF
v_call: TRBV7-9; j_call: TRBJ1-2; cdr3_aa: CASSPPQEPYGYTF
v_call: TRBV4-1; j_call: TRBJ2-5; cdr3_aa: CASSQINILARETQYF
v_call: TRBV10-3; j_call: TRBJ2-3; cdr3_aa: CAMSPDGSVTDTQYF
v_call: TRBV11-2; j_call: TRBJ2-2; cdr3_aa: CASRKPGHSNTGELFF
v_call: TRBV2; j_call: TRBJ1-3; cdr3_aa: CASSDGTGSDTIYF
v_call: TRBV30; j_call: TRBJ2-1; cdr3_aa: CAWRAASSYNEQFF
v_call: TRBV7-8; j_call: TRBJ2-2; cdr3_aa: CASSLGGGTQGTGELFF
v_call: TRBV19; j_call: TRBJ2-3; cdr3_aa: CASSSNPSGYITDTQYF
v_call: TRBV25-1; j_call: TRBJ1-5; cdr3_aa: CASSELAGNQPQHF
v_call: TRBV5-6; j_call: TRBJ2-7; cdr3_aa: CASRSGIGYEQYF
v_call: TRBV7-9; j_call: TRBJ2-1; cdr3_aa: CASSTGVSYNEQFF
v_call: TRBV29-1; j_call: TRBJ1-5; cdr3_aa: CSVETARNQPQHF
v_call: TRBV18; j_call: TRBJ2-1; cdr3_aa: CASSFGTGGSRGHNEQFF